The 14 T cell receptor beta chains in this list originate from one sample, sequenced in a study of shared clonotypes between healthy human individuals. The method was immunoSEQ multiplex PCR; TCRdb's version includes in-frame clones alone and lacks a portion of them. This table holds over a million clones, approximately 96% found once. Material: naive CD4+ T cells sorted from blood. Subset of the sample: CD45RA+ positively selected. These receptors were taken from a man aged 25 to 40 in good health.

This chain connects TRBV5-6 to TRBJ2-2; a possible D gene is TRBD1 (5 bases). This CDR3 region has 16 residues. V lost 2 bases and J lost 1, with 12 bases in between. Germline-derived CDR1 and CDR2 are SGHDT and YYEEEE. The CDR3 region has the DNA TGTGCCAGCAGCTTCTCTCAGGGAAGGAACACCGGGGAGCTGTTTTTT. This gives the protein CASSFSQGRNTGELFF.

In regard to this clone: A read error may account for a junction end that differs from germline. The chain recombines TRBV10-2 with TRBJ1-4, with 7 bases that match TRBD1. Germline assignment: CDR1 WSHSY and CDR2 SAAADI. The CDR3 extends over 9 amino acids. CDR3 in amino acids: CASRTGPFF. CDR3 DNA sequence: TGCGCCAGCAGGACAGGGCCCTTCTTT.

The V and J genes are TRBV5-5 and TRBJ2-1; no definite D call. The germline V gene encodes CDR1 SGHKS and CDR2 YYEKEE (reference sequence). CDR3 size: 13 residues. Trimming removed 2 bases at V and 6 bases at J, with 9 bases between. CDR3 nucleotides: TGTGCCAGCAGCTTTTTTTTATCCAATGAGCAGTTCTTC. Protein: CASSFFLSNEQFF.

This chain connects TRBV10-3 to TRBJ1-1, with D tentatively TRBD1 (6 bases). The V end was cut by 3 bases, the J end by 5 bases, with 16 bases between. Germline CDR1 ENHRY, CDR2 SYGVKD. This CDR3 spans 15 amino acids. Written as DNA, the CDR3 is TGTGCCATCAGTGAAACCGCAGGGGCAAAGACTGAAGCTTTCTTT. Protein product: CAISETAGAKTEAFF.

The chain uses TRBV28 and TRBJ2-7; the match to TRBD1 covers 8 bases. This CDR3 has 12 amino acids. The ends lost 5 bases at V and 7 bases at J; junction bases unmatched: 4. Per the germline V gene, CDR1 is MDHEN and CDR2 is SYDVKM. The CDR3 reads CASSRTGSEQYF. The CDR3 DNA sequence: TGTGCCAGCAGTCGGACAGGGTCGGAGCAGTACTTC.

To note about this clone: The sample holds other DNA sequences that translate to the same CDR3. This chain joins TRBV19 and TRBJ2-3, with 10 bases identical to TRBD2. This CDR3 has 14 amino acids. With V trimmed by 5 bases and J by 3 bases, 2 bases remained unmatched. CDR1 is LNHDA, CDR2 SQIVND, per germline (reference sequence). Here the CDR3 DNA reads TGTGCCAGTAGTCCTAGCGGGAGTACAGATACGCAGTATTTT. Translating it yields CASSPSGSTDTQYF.

The chain recombines TRBV5-1 with TRBJ2-1, with 7 bases lining up with TRBD2. CDR1 is SGHRS, CDR2 YFSETQ, per germline. Trimming at V came to 6 bases and at J to 10 bases, leaving 10 bases not matched to a gene. The CDR3 has 13 amino acids. The chain's CDR3 is CASMSYGGSEQFF. CDR3 DNA sequence: TGCGCCAGCATGTCGTACGGGGGGTCGGAGCAGTTCTTC.

J is TRBJ1-2 and V is TRBV25-1, with a possible D match to TRBD1 (5 bases). Trimming took off 4 bases at V and 6 bases at J, with 15 bases between the two ends. The CDR3 is 14 residues long. The germline gives CDR1 MGHDK, CDR2 SYGVNS. For the CDR3, the DNA is TGTGCCAGCAGTGGCGGGACTCAAGGGGATGGCTACACCTTC. It codes for CASSGGTQGDGYTF.

In DNA, the CDR3 is TGCGCCAGCAGCTTGGATGGGGGTGGGGTCGACGAGCAGTACTTC. Protein sequence: CASSLDGGGVDEQYF. The chain recombines TRBV5-1 with TRBJ2-7; either TRBD1 or TRBD2 may supply D (5 bases each). V was trimmed by 0 bases and J by 5 bases, leaving 15 bases between them. CDR3 length: 15 residues. CDR1 and CDR2 (germline): SGHRS, YFSETQ.

V and J are TRBV5-4 and TRBJ2-1; 7 bases are a match to TRBD2. The length of the CDR3 is 14 residues. CDR1 SGHNT and CDR2 YYREEE come from the germline V gene (reference sequence). The V gene end was trimmed by 2 bases and the J gene end by 4 bases; junction bases not matched to a gene: 3. The CDR3 region is CASSFAGAYNEQFF. The CDR3 DNA sequence: TGTGCCAGCAGCTTTGCGGGAGCTTACAATGAGCAGTTCTTC. Full variable domain (outside the CDR3, taken from reference TRBV5-4 and TRBJ2-1): ETGVTQSPTHLIKTRGQQVTLRCSSQSGHNTVSWYQQALGQGPQFIFQYYREEENGRGNFPPRFSGLQFPNYSSELNVNALELDDSALYLCASSFAGAYNEQFFGPGTRLTVL.

The V and J genes are TRBV6-5 and TRBJ1-1, with 7 bases that match TRBD1. This CDR3 has 15 residues. Germline CDR1 reads MNHEY; CDR2 reads SVGAGI. V dropped 6 bases and J dropped 2; count of bases not matched to a gene: 9. CDR3 sequence reads: CASSPRDRANTEAFF. CDR3 DNA sequence: TGTGCCAGCAGCCCCCGGGACAGAGCTAACACTGAAGCTTTCTTT.

The chain combines TRBV5-1 with TRBJ2-7, with 8 bases that match TRBD1. After removal of 3 bases from V and 3 bases from J, the junction contained 8 bases not matched to a gene. This CDR3 comprises 15 residues. CDR1 is SGHRS, CDR2 YFSETQ, per germline. In DNA form, the CDR3 reads TGCGCCAGCAGCTCGGGCCGACAGGGGATCTACGAGCAGTACTTC. As protein: CASSSGRQGIYEQYF.

The chain carries TRBV10-3 and TRBJ2-3; 7 bases align to TRBD1. Looked up from germline, CDR1 is ENHRY and CDR2 is SYGVKD. Unmatched junction bases numbered 9, after V lost 6 bases and J lost 3 bases. The CDR3 is 15 residues long. CDR3 DNA sequence: TGTGCCATCAGGGGGACAGCCAGCCCTACAGATACGCAGTATTTT. Protein: CAIRGTASPTDTQYF.

This clone appeared a single time. V and J are TRBV4-1 and TRBJ1-1; TRBD1 agrees at 8 bases. V trimming: 2 bases; J trimming: 3 bases; junction bases outside the gene matches: 2. The germline gives CDR1 MGHRA, CDR2 YSYEKL. CDR3 size: 14 residues. In nucleotides, the CDR3 is TGCGCCAGCAGCCAACCGGACAGGGACACTGAAGCTTTCTTT. It yields the protein CASSQPDRDTEAFF.